This TCR beta chain stems from a study of blood T cell repertoires in COVID-19. In the case of this clone: Other DNA sequences from this sample encode an identical CDR3 as well.

Researchers sorted participants into cohorts using their self-reported clinical history. Methods used by the authors: Amplification of reference gene primers provided the estimated nucleated cell counts. Assay used: immunoSEQ multiplex PCR; TCRdb lists only in-frame clones, some missing. That table gives V, J and clone size, and the DNA gave D and trimming. The sample carries under 500,000 clones, about 90% recorded once. CDR3 length equals 13 residues. The germline V gene encodes CDR1 SEHNR and CDR2 FQNEAQ (reference sequence). Trimming pared 6 bases from V and 8 bases from J, leaving 16 bases between.

The TCR originated in a woman between 18 and 29 years old with acute COVID-19. This chain joins TRBV7-9 and TRBJ1-1, with D perhaps TRBD1 (5 bases). What was sequenced was PBMCs or T cells enriched from blood (not recorded which). The CDR3 protein is CASSPGGGTEAFF. The CDR3 region has the DNA TGTGCCAGCAGTCCCGGGGGAGGGACCGAAGCTTTCTTT.